The 14 T cell receptor beta chains reported below all come from one sample, sequenced in a study of shared clonotypes between healthy human individuals. Sequencing was performed with immunoSEQ multiplex PCR; in TCRdb, only in-frame clones are kept and a portion is missing. Seen here are about 490,000 clones, around 80% observed once, and the top ten hold 13%. Sequenced: PBMCs. These receptors were taken from a woman in her 40s in good health. Some clones in this sample may be carry-over from other donors' samples.

The count of this clone is one. This chain joins TRBV19 and TRBJ2-7, with D hard to call. CDR3 length: 14 residues. Germline-derived CDR1 and CDR2 are LNHDA and SQIVND (reference sequence). V was shortened by 6 bases and J by 3 bases, with 15 bases between the two germline ends. CDR3 bases: TGTGCCAGTAGCCGGTCGATCCCTCTCTACGAGCAGTACTTC. Protein product: CASSRSIPLYEQYF.

The chain employs TRBV7-2 and TRBJ1-1, with TRBD1 identical over 7 bases. J lost 6 bases, V lost 5 bases, and 6 bases had no gene match. The CDR3 extends over 13 amino acids. The germline CDR1 and CDR2 sequences are SGHTA and FQGNSA. For the CDR3, the DNA is TGTGCCAGCAGCCAGAACAGGGGATCTGAAGCTTTCTTT. It specifies CASSQNRGSEAFF.

The V gene is TRBV19, the J gene TRBJ2-3; D tentatively fits TRBD1 or TRBD2 (5 bases each). There are 14 residues in the CDR3. CDR1 and CDR2 (germline): LNHDA, SQIVND (reference sequence). V was shortened by 6 bases and J by 0 bases, with 10 bases between the two germline ends. The CDR3 nucleotides read TGTGCCAGTAGCGAGGGACCGAGCACAGATACGCAGTATTTT. It translates to CASSEGPSTDTQYF.

For this clone: A much larger clone differs from this one at a single base, so this may be a read error. The chain combines TRBV30 with TRBJ1-2, with 8 bases lining up with TRBD1. The germline gives CDR1 GTSNPN, CDR2 SVGIG (reference sequence). The CDR3 loop spans 14 amino acids. The CDR3 coding sequence is TGTGTCTGGAGTGGGATTACAGGGGGCTATGGCTACACCTTC. Translation gives CVWSGITGGYGYTF.

The CDR3 spells CASSEWGLGTDTQYF. For the CDR3, the DNA is TGTGCCAGCAGTGAATGGGGACTTGGCACAGATACGCAGTATTTT. The chain couples TRBV25-1 to TRBJ2-3; perhaps TRBD2 as D (6 bases). The CDR3 length is 15 residues. The germline V gene encodes CDR1 MGHDK and CDR2 SYGVNS. V was clipped by 1 base and J by 1 base, with 9 bases between them.

This clone has only one observation. The rearrangement links TRBV18 to TRBJ1-2; TRBD1 agrees at 7 bases. This CDR3 has 16 residues. CDR1 KGHSH and CDR2 LQKENI come from the germline V gene. With 0 bases clipped from V and 8 bases from J, the junction kept 12 bases outside the gene matches. The CDR3 nucleotides are TGTGCCAGCTCACCACCGGGAGGGGGCGACCGTGGAGGCTACACCTTC. Amino acid sequence: CASSPPGGGDRGGYTF.

The chain employs TRBV29-1 and TRBJ2-3; 9 bases are a match to TRBD2. Germline V gene sequence: CDR1 SQVTM, CDR2 ANQGSEA. The ends lost 0 bases at V and 3 bases at J; junction bases unmatched: 4. CDR3 length: 15 amino acids. In DNA form, the CDR3 reads TGCAGCGTTGAAGATCGAACTAGCGGGACAGATACGCAGTATTTT. It yields the protein CSVEDRTSGTDTQYF.

V is TRBV9 and J is TRBJ2-2; 8 bases align to TRBD2. Germline CDR1 is SGDLS and CDR2 is YYNGEE. The CDR3 consists of 15 residues. The ends lost 4 bases at V and 0 bases at J; junction bases unmatched: 2. The CDR3 spells CASSTSGSNTGELFF. The CDR3 DNA sequence: TGTGCCAGCAGCACTAGCGGTTCGAACACCGGGGAGCTGTTTTTT.

Comment on this clone: One end of the junction varies from germline; a read error may be responsible. The J gene is TRBJ2-7, the V gene TRBV29-1; TRBD2 matches 11 bases. Germline V lookup: CDR1 SQVTM, CDR2 ANQGSEA. This CDR3 comprises 14 residues. CDR3 amino acids: CSVALAGGSYGQYF. CDR3 nucleotides: TGCAGCGTTGCCCTAGCGGGGGGCTCCTACGGGCAGTACTTC.

This chain uses TRBV29-1 with TRBJ2-3; maybe TRBD2 (6 bases). CDR1 and CDR2 (germline): SQVTM, ANQGSEA. The CDR3 is 13 amino acids. Trimming took off 5 bases at V and 3 bases at J, with 12 bases between the two ends. The CDR3 spells CSVPGLTTDTQYF. CDR3 nucleotide sequence: TGCAGCGTTCCCGGACTAACTACAGATACGCAGTATTTT.

V and J are TRBV2 and TRBJ2-3; 9 bases agree with TRBD2. J was trimmed by 3 bases and V by 9 bases; bases with no gene match: 10. This CDR3 region has 15 residues. In germline, CDR1 is SNHLY, CDR2 FYNNEI. For the CDR3, the DNA is TGTGCCAGTACCGTGTTAGCGGGAGATACAGATACGCAGTATTTT. This sequence encodes CASTVLAGDTDTQYF.

J is TRBJ1-1 and V is TRBV7-3; 7 nucleotides line up with TRBD1. CDR1 and CDR2 (germline): SGHTA, FQGTGA. The CDR3 has 14 amino acids. Losses at the gene ends were 4 bases for V and 4 bases for J; bases not matched to a gene: 6. The CDR3, as DNA: TGTGCCAGCAGCTCGGGACAGTCGAGCACTGAAGCTTTCTTT. This encodes CASSSGQSSTEAFF.

This clone was recorded a few times. V gene TRBV18 combines with J gene TRBJ2-2, with D unclear. With 1 base removed from V and 4 bases from J, the gap between germline ends came to 13 bases. This CDR3 region has 16 residues. Germline V gene sequence: CDR1 KGHSH, CDR2 LQKENI. In DNA form, the CDR3 reads TGTGCCAGCTCACCACGGCACCCTCCGGGCACCGGGGAGCTGTTTTTT. It specifies CASSPRHPPGTGELFF.

The chain carries TRBV19 and TRBJ1-1; D ambiguous. Germline loops: CDR1 LNHDA, CDR2 SQIVND (reference sequence). The germline V and J ends were trimmed by 0 bases and 1 base, with 6 bases remaining between them. The CDR3 totals 14 residues. For the CDR3, the DNA is TGTGCCAGTAGTATAGATTGGACGAACACTGAAGCTTTCTTT. Protein: CASSIDWTNTEAFF.